These 31 T cell receptor beta chains share one sample of origin, sequenced in a study of blood T cells in healthy people across ages. A second PCR, run for about 6 to 11 cycles, used a sample-barcoded 5' primer plus a J-beta primer mix. TCRdb reprocessed the 5' RACE reads with MiXCR, giving one entry per CDR3 protein. The table has 600,000 to 850,000 distinct CDR3 sequences, around 25% seen once. These data also formed part of another study, on T cells of mothers and their children.

Material for sequencing was blood. All receptors derive from a boy younger than 18 in good health.

The gene calls are TRBV7-3 and TRBJ2-5; D remains ambiguous. Between the trimmed V and J ends, which lost 0 bases and 3 bases, there was a span of 11 bases. CDR1 SGHTA and CDR2 FQGTGA come from the germline V gene. CDR3 size: 15 residues. The CDR3 nucleotides read TGTGCCAGCAGCTTAACAGGGTTGGGGAAAGAGACCCAGTACTTC. Amino acids: CASSLTGLGKETQYF.

The rearrangement uses TRBV6-1 and TRBJ2-1, with D unresolved. The germline CDR1 and CDR2 sequences are MNHNS and SASEGT. The V and J ends lost 6 bases and 1 base respectively, with 13 bases between them. The CDR3 has 15 amino acids. The CDR3 DNA reads TGTGCCAGCAGAAACACGGCGGAGTCCTACAATGAGCAGTTCTTC. It specifies CASRNTAESYNEQFF.

This clonotype was detected many times. In DNA, the CDR3 is TGCGCCAGCAGCCCTTGGGGCAACGAGCAGTACTTC. This sequence encodes CASSPWGNEQYF. The chain combines TRBV5-1 with TRBJ2-7; D possibly corresponds to TRBD1 (5 bases). CDR1 is SGHRS, CDR2 YFSETQ, per germline. Trimming removed 4 bases at V and 5 bases at J, with 10 bases between. There are 12 residues in the CDR3.

This clonotype was seen a handful of times. The genes are TRBV6-2 or TRBV6-3 and TRBJ2-5; D is uncertain. Trimming shortened V by 5 bases and J by 5 bases, and 9 bases separated the two germline ends. CDR1 is MNHEY and CDR2 is SVGEGT in the germline V gene. The CDR3 length is 12 residues. CDR3 protein: CASSEPVETQYF. DNA of the CDR3: TGTGCCAGCAGTGAACCGGTGGAGACCCAGTACTTC.

The rearrangement links TRBV5-1 to TRBJ1-5; maybe TRBD1 (5 bases). CDR1 and CDR2 from the germline V gene are SGHRS and YFSETQ. The CDR3 runs 17 residues. With 7 bases removed from V and 4 bases from J, the gap between germline ends came to 24 bases. The CDR3, as DNA: TGCGCCAGCCGGCCGGGACTAGGCCTGCCCCCAAATCAGCCCCAGCATTTT. The encoded protein is CASRPGLGLPPNQPQHF.

This clonotype occurred a few times. The junction departs from germline at one end; a sequencing error may be responsible. V gene TRBV5-1 combines with J gene TRBJ2-1; no firm D call. CDR3 length: 12 residues. Germline V lookup: CDR1 SGHRS, CDR2 YFSETQ. The CDR3 loop is CASSLEGGEEYF. The CDR3 coding sequence is TGCGCCAGCAGCTTGGAGGGCGGCGAGGAGTACTTC.

This clonotype turned up a few times. The rearrangement joins TRBV29-1 to TRBJ1-2; weak D call: TRBD1 (6 bases). Germline V gene data show CDR1 as SQVTM and CDR2 as ANQGSEA. The CDR3 extends over 13 amino acids. Trimming shortened V by 6 bases and J by 3 bases, and 14 bases separated the two germline ends. DNA for the CDR3: TGCAGCGTACGCTCGGACAGCGACTATGGCTACACCTTC. Translating gives CSVRSDSDYGYTF.

This clonotype was seen more than once but under ten times. DNA for the CDR3: TGCGCCAGCAGCCAACTCAGAGACTCAGAGACCCAGTACTTC. It translates to CASSQLRDSETQYF. The chain couples TRBV4-1 to TRBJ2-5; no reliable D call. Germline CDR1 is MGHRA and CDR2 is YSYEKL. This CDR3 has 14 amino acids. V was shortened by 2 bases and J by 4 bases, with 11 bases between the two germline ends.

This clonotype occurred a few times. The rearrangement uses TRBV28 and TRBJ2-1; no reliable D call. The CDR3 sequence is 15 residues long. Trimming pared 7 bases from V and 7 bases from J, leaving 20 bases between. Germline V CDR1 and CDR2: MDHEN, SYDVKM. CDR3: CASMGTLHSHNEQFF. The CDR3 DNA reads TGTGCCAGCATGGGCACCCTCCACTCTCATAATGAGCAGTTCTTC.

Only a few counts were recorded for this clonotype. V and J are TRBV6-6 and TRBJ1-1, with 7 bases aligning to TRBD1. The germline gives CDR1 MNHNY, CDR2 SVGAGI (reference sequence). J lost 5 bases, V lost 4 bases, and 13 bases had no gene match. CDR3 size: 16 residues. The chain's CDR3 is CASSFTGALSETEAFF. CDR3 DNA sequence: TGTGCCAGCAGTTTTACAGGGGCCCTTTCCGAAACTGAAGCTTTCTTT.

This clonotype was counted only a few times. The gene calls are TRBV5-1 and TRBJ2-5; 9 positions match TRBD1. Near its end, the DNA agrees better with TRBJ2-7, so the J call may be wrong. Germline CDR1 and CDR2: SGHRS and YFSETQ. This CDR3 is built from 14 residues. CDR3 in amino acids: CASSGWTGDDEQYF. As DNA, the CDR3 is TGCGCCAGCAGCGGATGGACAGGGGACGACGAGCAGTACTTC.

In its sample, this clonotype was seen once. The chain joins TRBV6-5 to TRBJ1-2; 9 nucleotides line up with TRBD1. Per the germline V gene, CDR1 is MNHEY and CDR2 is SVGAGI. V lost 0 bases and J lost 2; bases outside the gene matches: 1. The CDR3 loop spans 15 amino acids. CDR3 DNA sequence: TGTGCCAGCAGTTACTCGGGGACAGGGAACTATGGCTACACCTTC. Protein product: CASSYSGTGNYGYTF.

This clonotype was observed a handful of times. V is TRBV12-3 or TRBV12-4 and J is TRBJ1-4; 8 positions agree with TRBD1. Trimming took 6 bases from V and 6 from J; bases not matched to a gene: 9. The CDR3 contains 15 residues. As DNA, the CDR3 is TGTGCCAGCAGCCACGGGACAGGTGTTTATGAAAAACTGTTTTTT. Its translation is CASSHGTGVYEKLFF.

This clonotype came up a few times. J is TRBJ2-7 and V is TRBV29-1; the D call may be TRBD1 or TRBD2 (6 bases each). Trimming stripped 0 bases from V and 2 bases from J, with 8 bases between. Germline values: CDR1 SQVTM, CDR2 ANQGSEA. The CDR3 runs 13 residues. The chain's CDR3 is CSVEEGGTYEQYF. In DNA, the CDR3 is TGCAGCGTTGAAGAAGGGGGGACCTACGAGCAGTACTTC.

This chain connects TRBV29-1 to TRBJ2-5, with D maybe TRBD1 (6 bases). Judging by the DNA end, TRBJ2-7 fits better; the J call may be wrong. This CDR3 contains 11 residues. Germline CDR1 SQVTM, CDR2 ANQGSEA. The CDR3 sequence is CSGTAEYEQYF. In DNA, the CDR3 is TGCAGCGGGACAGCGGAATACGAGCAGTACTTC.

This chain connects TRBV4-3 to TRBJ2-7; D gene ambiguous. Per germline, CDR1 LGHNA and CDR2 YSLEER. Trimming removed 0 bases at V and 0 bases at J, with 9 bases between. CDR3 size: 15 residues. CDR3 residues: CASSQDIGRSYEQYF. DNA of the CDR3: TGCGCCAGCAGCCAAGATATTGGCCGCTCCTACGAGCAGTACTTC.

The chain combines TRBV12-3 or TRBV12-4 with TRBJ1-5; no clear D. V lost 1 base to trimming and J lost 5 bases, with 3 bases between them. The CDR3 contains 12 residues. CDR3 coding DNA: TGTGCCAGCAGTTTAGGGTATCAGCCCCAGCATTTT. It encodes CASSLGYQPQHF.

V gene TRBV4-1 combines with J gene TRBJ1-4; TRBD1 matches 8 bases. The length of the CDR3 is 15 residues. V lost 1 base to trimming and J lost 2 bases; unmatched junction nucleotides: 0. CDR1 and CDR2 from the germline V gene are MGHRA and YSYEKL. As DNA, the CDR3 is TGCGCCAGCAGCCAAGGGACAGGGACTAATGAAAAACTGTTTTTT. Translation gives CASSQGTGTNEKLFF.

V is TRBV12-3 or TRBV12-4 and J is TRBJ2-5, with 9 nucleotides matching TRBD1. This CDR3 is 16 amino acids long. The V and J ends lost 3 bases and 5 bases, in that order; junction bases with no gene match: 10. The CDR3 region has the DNA TGTGCCAGCAGTTTCCATTGGGGACAGGGATGGGAGACCCAGTACTTC. It encodes CASSFHWGQGWETQYF.

Worth noting for this clonotype: Relative to the germline gene, one junction end is altered; a read error may explain this. The V and J genes are TRBV5-1 and TRBJ1-2; D call uncertain. This CDR3 spans 13 amino acids. Germline V gives CDR1 SGHRS, CDR2 YFSETQ. This chain's CDR3 is CASSPDGDYGYTF. The CDR3 DNA sequence: TGTGCCAGCTCACCAGACGGGGACTATGGCTACACCTTC.

The sample holds a few counts of this clonotype. This chain connects TRBV7-9 to TRBJ2-5; 9 bases are shared with TRBD2. The DNA end favors TRBJ2-7, so the J call may be wrong. This CDR3 has 17 residues. CDR1 and CDR2 (germline): SEHNR, FQNEAQ (reference sequence). The CDR3 loop reads CASSLDWGLAGTYEQYF. CDR3 in DNA: TGTGCCAGCAGCTTAGACTGGGGTCTAGCGGGAACCTACGAGCAGTACTTC.

The V and J genes are TRBV5-1 and TRBJ2-3, with 14 bases matching TRBD2. This CDR3 has 16 residues. Germline assignment: CDR1 SGHRS and CDR2 YFSETQ. The V gene end was trimmed by 4 bases and the J gene end by 5 bases; junction bases not matched to a gene: 6. The CDR3 reads CASSTGTSGRGDTQYF. CDR3 DNA sequence: TGCGCCAGCAGCACCGGGACTAGCGGGAGAGGAGATACGCAGTATTTT.

A few counts support this clonotype. The gene calls are TRBV29-1 and TRBJ2-1; D unclear. CDR1 is SQVTM, CDR2 ANQGSEA, per germline. The germline V and J ends were trimmed by 3 bases and 0 bases, with 12 bases remaining between them. This CDR3 is 15 amino acids long. In DNA form, the CDR3 reads TGCAGCGTTGATAGGATGCTGAGCTCCTACAATGAGCAGTTCTTC. It encodes CSVDRMLSSYNEQFF.

This clonotype has only a few counts. This chain uses TRBV10-3 with TRBJ2-5; 9 bases align to TRBD2. The DNA matches TRBJ2-1 better at its end, which makes the J call doubtful. This CDR3 contains 19 residues. CDR1 is ENHRY, CDR2 SYGVKD, per germline. CDR3 region: CAISGRLAGTDQISGEQFF. The CDR3 nucleotides read TGTGCCATCAGTGGGCGGCTAGCGGGAACAGATCAGATATCCGGTGAGCAGTTCTTC.

The chain has TRBV13 and TRBJ2-5; TRBD2 matches 10 bases. The germline V gene encodes CDR1 PRHDT and CDR2 FYEKMQ (reference sequence). V trimming: 3 bases; J trimming: 3 bases; junction bases outside the gene matches: 7. This CDR3 region has 16 residues. CDR3 nucleotide sequence: TGTGCCAGCAGCTTGTCCTCTAGCGGGAGAAAAGAGACCCAGTACTTC. It codes for CASSLSSSGRKETQYF.

Turning to this clonotype: The junction shows a germline mismatch at one end, possibly a read error. The J gene is TRBJ1-1, the V gene TRBV27; the D is unclear. The CDR3 is 13 amino acids. Germline-derived CDR1 and CDR2 are MNHEY and SMNVEV (reference sequence). The CDR3 DNA sequence: TGTGCCCGCAAGGGAGCGCGGAACACTGGAGCTTTCTTT. This translates into CARKGARNTGAFF.

The chain couples TRBV12-5 to TRBJ2-6, with 7 nucleotides matching TRBD2. The germline V gene encodes CDR1 LGHNT and CDR2 FRNRAP. V lost 1 base to trimming and J lost 4 bases; unmatched junction nucleotides: 1. The CDR3 is 15 residues long. The CDR3 DNA follows: TGTGCTAGTGGTTTGGGGGGAGGGGGGGCCAACGTCCTGACTTTC. As protein: CASGLGGGGANVLTF.

This chain links TRBV28 with TRBJ2-5, with 7 bases identical to TRBD1. Losses at the gene ends were 1 base for V and 4 bases for J; bases not matched to a gene: 9. The germline gives CDR1 MDHEN, CDR2 SYDVKM. The CDR3 is 16 amino acids. CDR3 sequence reads: CASSLLGGKFGETQYF. CDR3 bases: TGTGCCAGCAGTTTATTAGGGGGCAAATTTGGAGAGACCCAGTACTTC.

This clonotype has just a few counts. The chain carries TRBV25-1 and TRBJ2-5; unclear D gene. The assigned J gene may be wrong: the sequence end matches TRBJ2-1 better. Germline CDR1 reads MGHDK; CDR2 reads SYGVNS. CDR3 size: 13 residues. The CDR3 loop reads CASSELGWVEQFF. The CDR3 region has the DNA TGTGCCAGCAGTGAATTAGGTTGGGTTGAGCAGTTCTTC.

This sequence joins TRBV18 and TRBJ2-5; a possible D gene is TRBD2 (6 bases). The V gene's germline CDR1 is KGHSH and CDR2 LQKENI. Trimming removed 6 bases from V and 1 base from J, with 9 bases in between. The CDR3 has 13 residues. DNA for the CDR3: TGTGCCAGCTCTCCTAGCGTCCAAGAGACCCAGTACTTC. This encodes CASSPSVQETQYF.

V and J are TRBV4-1 and TRBJ2-5; maybe TRBD2 (6 bases). The end of the DNA aligns better with TRBJ2-7, so the J call may be wrong. The CDR3 is made up of 12 amino acids. CDR1 is MGHRA and CDR2 is YSYEKL in the germline V gene. The CDR3: CASSQDGGEQYF. In DNA form, the CDR3 reads TGCGCCAGCAGCCAAGACGGGGGCGAGCAGTACTTC.